What follows are 17 T cell receptor beta chains derived from one specimen sequenced in a study of regulatory T cells in long-lasting Graves disease. Time point specified: newly diagnosed GD, antithyroid drugs for less than 3 months. From RNA extracted from PBMCs, the TCR library was made. With iRepertoire HTBI primers and Arm-PCR of CDR3 regions, TCR beta libraries were built. TCRdb re-called the multiplex PCR reads with MiXCR, one entry per CDR3 protein. The table has roughly 320,000 distinct CDR3 sequences, 16% seen once. The same sample was also studied in work on T cells in Graves' hyperthyroidism and ophthalmopathy.

The sample in question was peripheral blood mononuclear cells (PBMCs), obtained at new diagnosis, from a patient treated with antithyroid drugs. The source of these receptors is a man between 35 and 55 years old with Graves disease.

The table lists this clonotype with many counts. The chain employs TRBV6-2 or TRBV6-3 and TRBJ2-7, with 8 nucleotides matching TRBD1. J lost 2 bases, V lost 2 bases, and 2 bases had no gene match. This CDR3 has 14 amino acids. CDR1 and CDR2 (germline): MNHEY, SVGEGT. Here the CDR3 reads CASSYPDRAYEQYF. The CDR3 DNA follows: TGTGCCAGCAGTTACCCGGACAGGGCCTACGAGCAGTACTTC.

This clonotype was seen at least ten times. This chain links TRBV12-3 or TRBV12-4 with TRBJ2-3, with a possible D match to TRBD2 (5 bases). The CDR3 sequence is 15 residues long. Trimming left V 8 bases short and J 6 bases short, with 21 bases between. CDR3 loop: CASGSSLAIRDTQYF. The DNA of the CDR3 is TGTGCCAGCGGAAGTTCCCTAGCAATACGGGATACGCAGTATTTT.

This chain links TRBV5-1 with TRBJ2-7, with D tentatively TRBD2 (5 bases). This CDR3 has 16 amino acids. Germline CDR1 is SGHRS and CDR2 is YFSETQ. V lost 2 bases to trimming and J lost 0 bases, with 15 bases between them. The CDR3 region is CASSFAEITSSYEQYF. The CDR3 nucleotides are TGCGCCAGCAGCTTTGCCGAAATTACTAGCTCCTACGAGCAGTACTTC.

This clonotype was counted many times. The chain carries TRBV12-3 or TRBV12-4 and TRBJ2-4; the D is unclear. Trimming removed 7 bases from V and 3 bases from J, with 16 bases in between. This CDR3 contains 15 residues. The CDR3 protein is CASTRLAAVKNIQYF. The CDR3 DNA sequence: TGTGCCAGCACCCGACTGGCCGCCGTCAAAAACATTCAGTACTTC.

This clonotype was detected many times. The rearrangement links TRBV29-1 to TRBJ2-2; D remains unclear. This CDR3 is 13 amino acids long. V was cut by 2 bases and J by 1 base, with 5 bases left in between. Germline assignment: CDR1 SQVTM and CDR2 ANQGSEA. CDR3 coding DNA: TGCAGCGTTGAACAAGGGAACACCGGGGAGCTGTTTTTT. It yields the protein CSVEQGNTGELFF.

The V call is TRBV7-2, the J call TRBJ2-1; a possible D gene is TRBD2 (5 bases). V was cut by 5 bases and J by 4 bases, with 15 bases left in between. Germline lookup yields CDR1 SGHTA and CDR2 FQGNSA. This CDR3 contains 15 residues. CDR3 protein: CASSLGGLPYNEQFF. CDR3 nucleotide sequence: TGTGCCAGCAGCCTGGGCGGGCTCCCGTACAATGAGCAGTTCTTC.

This clonotype was detected many times. The V call is TRBV5-5, the J call TRBJ1-1; a weak D match, TRBD1 (5 bases). The CDR3 runs 12 residues. V lost 5 bases to trimming and J lost 6 bases, with 11 bases between them. CDR1 and CDR2 (germline): SGHKS, YYEKEE (reference sequence). The DNA of the CDR3 is TGTGCCAGCAGGGGGCTGGGTCCTGAAGCTTTCTTT. Amino acids: CASRGLGPEAFF.

In this sample, this clonotype turned up many times. The J gene is TRBJ2-1, the V gene TRBV20-1; the match to TRBD1 covers 9 bases. The V segment lost 0 bases and the J segment 4 bases; nucleotides outside the gene matches: 4. From germline, CDR1 is DFQATT and CDR2 SNEGSKA (reference sequence). This CDR3 is built from 15 residues. CDR3 in amino acids: CSARDPGTGYNEQFF. DNA for the CDR3: TGCAGTGCTAGAGATCCCGGGACAGGGTACAATGAGCAGTTCTTC.

This clonotype has a handful of counts. The chain carries TRBV20-1 and TRBJ2-1; TRBD2 agrees at 10 bases. The germline CDR1 and CDR2 sequences are DFQATT and SNEGSKA (reference sequence). There are 15 residues in the CDR3. With 3 bases clipped from V and 5 bases from J, the junction kept 7 bases outside the gene matches. CDR3 region: CSASTLAGANNEQFF. CDR3 coding DNA: TGCAGTGCTAGTACCCTAGCGGGGGCTAACAATGAGCAGTTCTTC.

This clonotype occurred many times. The gene calls are TRBV10-3 and TRBJ1-5, with 11 bases fitting TRBD1. V lost 3 bases and J lost 6; bases outside the gene matches: 4. Germline V gene lookup returns CDR1 ENHRY and CDR2 SYGVKD. The CDR3 runs to 15 residues. CDR3 bases: TGTGCCATCAGTGACTCCGGGACAGGGGGTCAGCCCCAGCATTTT. Translation: CAISDSGTGGQPQHF.

This clonotype has ten or more counts. The chain couples TRBV11-3 to TRBJ2-3; D ambiguous. The CDR3 loop spans 15 amino acids. The V gene lost 1 base and the J gene lost 6 bases, with 14 bases spanning the gap. The germline CDR1 and CDR2 sequences are SGHNT and YENEEA. CDR3 DNA: TGTGCCAGCAGCTTAGTGCTGGCGCTCATGGATACGCAGTATTTT. Translated: CASSLVLALMDTQYF.

This clonotype has only a few counts. The rearrangement uses TRBV5-1 and TRBJ2-1; 7 bases are a match to TRBD1. Per germline, CDR1 SGHRS and CDR2 YFSETQ. The CDR3 consists of 14 residues. Trimming took 5 bases from V and 5 from J; bases not matched to a gene: 7. The chain's CDR3 is CASRVGTDNNEQFF. The CDR3 DNA sequence: TGCGCCAGCAGGGTCGGGACAGATAACAATGAGCAGTTCTTC.

CDR3 bases: TGTGCCAGCAGCTCGACACGTCCCACCGGGGAGCTGTTTTTT. It specifies CASSSTRPTGELFF. This chain joins TRBV2 and TRBJ2-2; D remains unclear. The CDR3 runs 14 residues. Germline CDR1 is SNHLY and CDR2 is FYNNEI. Trimming took 6 bases from V and 4 from J, leaving 12 bases between them.

In this sample, this clonotype turned up many times. This chain uses TRBV27 with TRBJ2-7; D assignment may be TRBD1 or TRBD2 (5 bases each). Germline V gene sequence: CDR1 MNHEY, CDR2 SMNVEV (reference sequence). This CDR3 has 13 amino acids. V lost 5 bases and J 6 bases, leaving 14 bases between the germline ends. The CDR3: CASSLGPSSEQYF. The CDR3 region has the DNA TGTGCCAGCAGTCTGGGACCCTCATCCGAGCAGTACTTC.

In its sample, this clonotype was seen many times. The chain links TRBV27 to TRBJ2-1, with 9 bases fitting TRBD1. Germline assignment: CDR1 MNHEY and CDR2 SMNVEV (reference sequence). The J segment lost 7 bases and the V segment lost 3 bases, leaving 7 bases of the junction unmatched. The CDR3 runs to 15 residues. The CDR3 nucleotides are TGTGCCAGCAGTTTTTGGGACAGGGTGAGGAATGAGCAGTTCTTC. Translating gives CASSFWDRVRNEQFF.

This clonotype was seen only a few times. This chain uses TRBV4-2 with TRBJ1-4, with a weak D call TRBD1 (6 bases). Trimming stripped 0 bases from V and 4 bases from J, with 18 bases between. Per the germline V gene, CDR1 is LGHNA and CDR2 is YNFKEQ. This CDR3 is 18 amino acids long. This CDR3 reads CASSQDPTGIGGNEKLFF. DNA of the CDR3: TGTGCCAGCAGCCAAGATCCGACAGGAATTGGGGGTAATGAAAAACTGTTTTTT.

There are many counts of this clonotype. As DNA, the CDR3 is TGTGCCAGCAGCCCACGACAGGGCTTCCTCTATGGCTACACCTTC. Translated, it gives CASSPRQGFLYGYTF. This sequence joins TRBV9 and TRBJ1-2, with 7 bases aligning to TRBD1. The V and J ends lost 4 bases and 4 bases, in that order; junction bases with no gene match: 10. CDR3 length: 15 residues. CDR1 is SGDLS, CDR2 YYNGEE, per germline.